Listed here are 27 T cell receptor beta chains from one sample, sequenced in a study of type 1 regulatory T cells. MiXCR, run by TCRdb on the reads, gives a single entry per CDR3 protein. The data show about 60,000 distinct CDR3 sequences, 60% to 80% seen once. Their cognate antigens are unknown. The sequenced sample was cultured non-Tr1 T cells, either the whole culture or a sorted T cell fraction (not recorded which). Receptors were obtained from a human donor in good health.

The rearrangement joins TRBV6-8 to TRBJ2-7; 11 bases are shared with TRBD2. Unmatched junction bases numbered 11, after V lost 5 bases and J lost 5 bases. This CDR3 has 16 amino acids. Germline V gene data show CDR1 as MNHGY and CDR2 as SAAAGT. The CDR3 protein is CASSPRVAGGPHEQYF. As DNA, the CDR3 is TGTGCCAGCAGTCCCCGGGTAGCGGGAGGGCCTCACGAGCAGTACTTC.

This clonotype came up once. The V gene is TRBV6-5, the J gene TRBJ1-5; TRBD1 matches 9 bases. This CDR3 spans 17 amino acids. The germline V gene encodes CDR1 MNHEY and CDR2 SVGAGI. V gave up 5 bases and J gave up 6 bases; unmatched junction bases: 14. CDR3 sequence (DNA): TGTGCCAGCAGTACCACCCCACAGGGGGCGAAATCTCAGCCCCAGCATTTT. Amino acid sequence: CASSTTPQGAKSQPQHF.

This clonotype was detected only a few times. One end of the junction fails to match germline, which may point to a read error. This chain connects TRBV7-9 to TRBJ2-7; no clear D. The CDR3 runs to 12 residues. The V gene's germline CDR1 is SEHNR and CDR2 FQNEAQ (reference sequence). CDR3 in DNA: TGTGCCAGCAGCTCAGACGGTACTGGGCAGTATTTC. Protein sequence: CASSSDGTGQYF. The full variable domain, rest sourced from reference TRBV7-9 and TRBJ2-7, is DTGVSQNPRHKITKRGQNVTFRCDPISEHNRLYWYRQTLGQGPEFLTYFQNEAQLEKSRLLSDRFSAERPKGSFSTLEIQRTEQGDSAMYLCASSSDGTGQYFGPGTRLTVT.

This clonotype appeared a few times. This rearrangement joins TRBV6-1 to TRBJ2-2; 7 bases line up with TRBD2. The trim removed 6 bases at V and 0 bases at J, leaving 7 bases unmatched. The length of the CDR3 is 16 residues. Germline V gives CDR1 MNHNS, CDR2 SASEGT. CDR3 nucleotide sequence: TGTGCCAGCAGACCTACTAGCGAAACGAACACCGGGGAGCTGTTTTTT. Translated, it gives CASRPTSETNTGELFF.

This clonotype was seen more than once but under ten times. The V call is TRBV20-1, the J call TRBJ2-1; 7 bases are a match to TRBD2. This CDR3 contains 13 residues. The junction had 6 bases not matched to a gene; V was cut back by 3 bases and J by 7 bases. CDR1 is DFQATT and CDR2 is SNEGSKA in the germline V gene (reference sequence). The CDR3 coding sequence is TGCAGTGCTAGGGGGGGGGAATGGAATGAGCAGTTCTTC. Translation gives CSARGGEWNEQFF.

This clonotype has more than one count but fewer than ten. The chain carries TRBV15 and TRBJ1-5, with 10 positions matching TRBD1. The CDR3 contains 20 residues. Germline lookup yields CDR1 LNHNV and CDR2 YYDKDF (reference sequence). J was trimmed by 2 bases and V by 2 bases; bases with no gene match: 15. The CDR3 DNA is TGTGCCACCAGCAGACCGACCGGGACAGGGGTCTTGGCGGGCAATCAGCCCCAGCATTTT. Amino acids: CATSRPTGTGVLAGNQPQHF. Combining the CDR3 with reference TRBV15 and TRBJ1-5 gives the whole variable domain DAMVIQNPRYQVTQFGKPVTLSCSQTLNHNVMYWYQQKSSQAPKLLFHYYDKDFNNEADTPDNFQSRRPNTSFCFLDIRSPGLGDTAMYLCATSRPTGTGVLAGNQPQHFGDGTRLSIL.

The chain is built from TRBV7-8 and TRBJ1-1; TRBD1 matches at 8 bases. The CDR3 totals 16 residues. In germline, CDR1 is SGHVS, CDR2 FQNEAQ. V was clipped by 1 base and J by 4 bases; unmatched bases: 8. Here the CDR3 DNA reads TGTGCCAGCAGCTTAGGAGCAGGGGGCGCGCGCACTGAAGCTTTCTTT. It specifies CASSLGAGGARTEAFF.

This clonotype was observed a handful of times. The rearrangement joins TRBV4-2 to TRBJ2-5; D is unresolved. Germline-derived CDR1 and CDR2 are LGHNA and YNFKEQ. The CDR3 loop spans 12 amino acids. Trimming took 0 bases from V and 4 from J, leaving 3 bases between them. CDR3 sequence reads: CASSQDRETQYF. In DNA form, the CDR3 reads TGTGCCAGCAGCCAAGATAGAGAGACCCAGTACTTC.

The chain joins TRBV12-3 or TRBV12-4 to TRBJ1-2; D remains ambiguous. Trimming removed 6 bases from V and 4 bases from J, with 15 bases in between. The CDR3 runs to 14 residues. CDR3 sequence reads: CASRGNPPIYGYTF. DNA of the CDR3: TGTGCCAGCAGGGGTAACCCCCCGATCTATGGCTACACCTTC.

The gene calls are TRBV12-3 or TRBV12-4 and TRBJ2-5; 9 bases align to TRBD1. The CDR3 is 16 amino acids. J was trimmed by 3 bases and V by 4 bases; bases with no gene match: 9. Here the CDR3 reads CASSSDRGAREETQYF. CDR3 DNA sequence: TGTGCCAGCAGTTCCGACAGGGGGGCGAGAGAAGAGACCCAGTACTTC.

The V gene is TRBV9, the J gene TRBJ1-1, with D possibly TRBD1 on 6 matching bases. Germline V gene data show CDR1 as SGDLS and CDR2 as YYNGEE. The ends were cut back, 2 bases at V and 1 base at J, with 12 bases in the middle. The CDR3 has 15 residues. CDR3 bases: TGTGCCAGCAGCGTGGTTTCGGGACAGAACACTGAAGCTTTCTTT. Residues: CASSVVSGQNTEAFF.

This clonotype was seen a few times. CDR3 loop: CASSLYRDFSYEQYF. The CDR3 bases are TGCGCCAGCAGCCTCTACCGGGACTTCTCCTACGAGCAGTACTTC. The chain joins TRBV4-3 to TRBJ2-7; possible D gene TRBD2, 6 bases. Trimming took 4 bases from V and 0 from J, leaving 13 bases between them. The CDR3 is 15 residues long. Germline CDR1 and CDR2: LGHNA and YSLEER.

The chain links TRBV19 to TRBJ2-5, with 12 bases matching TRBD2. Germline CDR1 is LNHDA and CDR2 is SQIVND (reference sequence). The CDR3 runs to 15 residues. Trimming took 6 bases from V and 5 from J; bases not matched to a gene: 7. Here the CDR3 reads CASSRLAGVAETQYF. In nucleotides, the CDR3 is TGTGCCAGTAGCCGACTAGCGGGAGTTGCGGAGACCCAGTACTTC.

The CDR3 loop is CASSRTGGIQTQYF. CDR3 sequence (DNA): TGCGCCAGCAGTCGAACAGGGGGTATCCAGACCCAGTACTTC. This chain uses TRBV5-1 with TRBJ2-5; 8 bases match TRBD1. The CDR3 consists of 14 residues. The V and J ends lost 5 bases and 6 bases, in that order; junction bases with no gene match: 9. Germline V gene lookup returns CDR1 SGHRS and CDR2 YFSETQ.

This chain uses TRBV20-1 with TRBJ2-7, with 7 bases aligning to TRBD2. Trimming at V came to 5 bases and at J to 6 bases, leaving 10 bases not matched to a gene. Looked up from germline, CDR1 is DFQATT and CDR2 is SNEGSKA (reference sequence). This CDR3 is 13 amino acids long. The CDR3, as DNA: TGCAGTGCTGGTCCTAGCGGACCGGGCGAGCAGTACTTC. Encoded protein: CSAGPSGPGEQYF.

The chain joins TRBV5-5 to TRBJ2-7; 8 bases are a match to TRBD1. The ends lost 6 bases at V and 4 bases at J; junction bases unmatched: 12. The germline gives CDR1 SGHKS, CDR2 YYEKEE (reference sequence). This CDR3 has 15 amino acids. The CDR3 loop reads CASTLSGTGPYEQYF. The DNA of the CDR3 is TGTGCCAGCACCCTCTCCGGGACAGGACCATACGAGCAGTACTTC.

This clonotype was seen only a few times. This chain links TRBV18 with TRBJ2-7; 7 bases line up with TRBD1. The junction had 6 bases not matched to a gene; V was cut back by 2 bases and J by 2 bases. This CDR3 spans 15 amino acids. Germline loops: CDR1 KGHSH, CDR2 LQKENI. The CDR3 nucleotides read TGTGCCAGCTCACCAGGGACAGCTTCAACCTACGAGCAGTACTTC. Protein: CASSPGTASTYEQYF.

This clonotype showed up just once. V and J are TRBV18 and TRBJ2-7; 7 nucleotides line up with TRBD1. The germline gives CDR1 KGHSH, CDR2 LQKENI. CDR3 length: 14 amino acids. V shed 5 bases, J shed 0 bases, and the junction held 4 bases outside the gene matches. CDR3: CASSSTGSSYEQYF. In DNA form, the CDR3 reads TGTGCCAGCTCATCGACAGGGTCCTCCTACGAGCAGTACTTC.

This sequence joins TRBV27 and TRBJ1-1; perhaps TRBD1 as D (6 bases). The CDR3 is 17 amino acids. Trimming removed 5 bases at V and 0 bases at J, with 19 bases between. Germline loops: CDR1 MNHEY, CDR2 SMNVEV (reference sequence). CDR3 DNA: TGTGCCAGCAGTCCCCAGGGGTTGGGGGTCATGAACACTGAAGCTTTCTTT. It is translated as CASSPQGLGVMNTEAFF.

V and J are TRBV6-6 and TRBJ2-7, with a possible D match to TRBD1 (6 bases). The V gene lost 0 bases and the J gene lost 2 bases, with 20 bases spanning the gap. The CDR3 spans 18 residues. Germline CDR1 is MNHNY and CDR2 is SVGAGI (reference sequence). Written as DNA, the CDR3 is TGTGCCAGCAGTTACTCCCTACCCCCTTCGACAGGTACCTACGAGCAGTACTTC. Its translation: CASSYSLPPSTGTYEQYF.

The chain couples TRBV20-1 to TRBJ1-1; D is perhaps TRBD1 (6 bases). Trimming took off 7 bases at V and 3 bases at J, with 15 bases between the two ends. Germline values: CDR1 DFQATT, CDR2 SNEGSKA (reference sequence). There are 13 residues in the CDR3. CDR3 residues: CSVHGGKDTEAFF. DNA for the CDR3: TGCAGTGTGCACGGGGGCAAGGACACTGAAGCTTTCTTT.

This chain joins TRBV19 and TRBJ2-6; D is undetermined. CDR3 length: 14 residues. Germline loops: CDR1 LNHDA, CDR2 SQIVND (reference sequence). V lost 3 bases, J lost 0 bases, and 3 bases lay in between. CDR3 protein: CASSIPSGANVLTF. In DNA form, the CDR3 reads TGTGCCAGTAGTATCCCCTCTGGGGCCAACGTCCTGACTTTC.

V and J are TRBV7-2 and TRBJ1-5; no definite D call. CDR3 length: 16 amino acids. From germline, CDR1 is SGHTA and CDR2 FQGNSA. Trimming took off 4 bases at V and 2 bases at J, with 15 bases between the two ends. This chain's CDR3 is CASSSSVAGGNQPQHF. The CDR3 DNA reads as TGTGCCAGCAGCTCAAGTGTAGCCGGTGGCAATCAGCCCCAGCATTTT.

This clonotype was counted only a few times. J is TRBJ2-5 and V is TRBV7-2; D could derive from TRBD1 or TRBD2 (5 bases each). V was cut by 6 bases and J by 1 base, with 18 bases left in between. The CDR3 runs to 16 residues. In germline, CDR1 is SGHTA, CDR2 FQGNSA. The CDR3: CASRRWGPTFQETQYF. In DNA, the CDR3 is TGTGCCAGCAGGCGTTGGGGACCAACCTTCCAAGAGACCCAGTACTTC. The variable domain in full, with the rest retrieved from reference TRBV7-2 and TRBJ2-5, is GAGVSQSPSNKVTEKGKDVELRCDPISGHTALYWYRQSLGQGLEFLIYFQGNSAPDKSGLPSDRFSAERTGGSVSTLTIQRTQQEDSAVYLCASRRWGPTFQETQYFGPGTRLLVL.

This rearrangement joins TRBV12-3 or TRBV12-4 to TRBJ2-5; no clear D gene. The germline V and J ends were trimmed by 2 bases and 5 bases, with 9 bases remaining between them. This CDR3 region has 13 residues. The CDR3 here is CASSLQPSETQYF. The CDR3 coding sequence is TGTGCCAGCAGTTTACAACCTTCGGAGACCCAGTACTTC.

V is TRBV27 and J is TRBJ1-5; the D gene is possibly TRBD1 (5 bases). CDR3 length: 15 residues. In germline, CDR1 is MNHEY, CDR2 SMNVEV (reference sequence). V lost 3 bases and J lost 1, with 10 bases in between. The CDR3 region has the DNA TGTGCCAGCAGTTTCCTCGGGGACAGCAATCAGCCCCAGCATTTT. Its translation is CASSFLGDSNQPQHF.

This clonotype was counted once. CDR3 sequence: CASSLSRYSGYTF. The CDR3 nucleotides read TGTGCCAGCAGTTTAAGCCGATACTCCGGCTACACCTTC. The genes are TRBV12-3 or TRBV12-4 and TRBJ1-2, with D uncertain. The CDR3 consists of 13 residues. V was trimmed by 2 bases and J by 8 bases, leaving 12 bases between them.